The 22 T cell receptor beta chains in this list originate from one sample, sequenced in a study of T cells in Graves' hyperthyroidism and ophthalmopathy. RNA transcripts yielded amplified TCR beta CDR3 regions. With the HTBI primer set, the TCR CDR3 went through a first round of RT-PCR. TCRdb itself ran the multiplex PCR reads through MiXCR, one entry per CDR3 protein. The data show over 250,000 distinct CDR3 sequences, over 15% seen once. What was sequenced was blood. The receptors were sampled from a woman in her sixties or seventies with Graves' ophthalmopathy.

This clonotype was recorded many times. This rearrangement joins TRBV11-2 to TRBJ2-1; 7 bases line up with TRBD1. J lost 10 bases, V lost 0 bases, and 3 bases had no gene match. The germline V gene encodes CDR1 SGHAT and CDR2 FQNNGV. The CDR3 is 13 amino acids. DNA of the CDR3: TGTGCCAGCAGCTTAGATATCAGGGGGGAGCAGTTCTTC. Its translation is CASSLDIRGEQFF.

This clonotype was detected a few times. The chain recombines TRBV7-8 with TRBJ2-7, with 10 nucleotides matching TRBD2. Germline loops: CDR1 SGHVS, CDR2 FQNEAQ. The CDR3 covers 17 residues. J gave up 0 bases and V 4 bases, and 9 bases lay outside the gene matches. This CDR3 is CASSSQLAGEPSYEQYF. DNA of the CDR3: TGTGCCAGCAGCTCCCAGCTAGCGGGAGAACCCTCCTACGAGCAGTACTTC.

This clonotype has a count of ten or more. The chain combines TRBV2 with TRBJ2-1; tentatively, D is TRBD2 (6 bases). V was cut by 3 bases and J by 8 bases, with 17 bases left in between. CDR3 length: 15 residues. Germline loops: CDR1 SNHLY, CDR2 FYNNEI. CDR3 loop: CASSDLEGAGYEQFF. The CDR3 bases are TGTGCCAGCAGTGATTTGGAGGGCGCTGGCTATGAGCAGTTCTTC.

Comment on this clonotype: This may arise from a read error, as a much more abundant clone is one base away. J is TRBJ2-7 and V is TRBV7-9; D ambiguous. The CDR3 runs to 13 residues. Germline lookup yields CDR1 SEHNR and CDR2 FQNEAQ (reference sequence). CDR3 loop: CAISPFTSYEQYF. CDR3 nucleotide sequence: TGTGCCATCAGCCCTTTTACGTCCTACGAGCAGTACTTC. Based on the CDR3 plus reference TRBV7-9 and TRBJ2-7, the full variable domain is DTGVSQNPRHKITKRGQNVTFRCDPISEHNRLYWYRQTLGQGPEFLTYFQNEAQLEKSRLLSDRFSAERPKGSFSTLEIQRTEQGDSAMYLCAISPFTSYEQYFGPGTRLTVT.

This clonotype was counted ten times or more. V gene TRBV20-1 combines with J gene TRBJ2-4; D is unresolved. The CDR3 runs to 13 residues. V was clipped by 0 bases and J by 0 bases, with 3 bases between them. Germline loops: CDR1 DFQATT, CDR2 SNEGSKA (reference sequence). The CDR3 nucleotides are TGCAGTGCTAGAGACATAGCCAAAAACATTCAGTACTTC. This codes for CSARDIAKNIQYF.

There are many counts of this clonotype. The chain employs TRBV18 and TRBJ1-2; TRBD1 matches 11 bases. V shed 3 bases and J 7 bases; nucleotides not matched to a gene: 7. The CDR3 is made up of 15 amino acids. Germline assignment: CDR1 KGHSH and CDR2 LQKENI. For the CDR3, the DNA is TGTGCCAGCTCACCGCCGGACAGGGGGCGTAGTGGCTACACCTTC. It specifies CASSPPDRGRSGYTF.

This clonotype was picked up many times. The gene calls are TRBV7-2 and TRBJ1-2, with no clear D. Trimming shortened V by 0 bases and J by 3 bases, and 11 bases separated the two germline ends. The CDR3 extends over 15 amino acids. CDR1 is SGHTA, CDR2 FQGNSA, per germline. CDR3 in amino acids: CASSLARGIHYGYTF. CDR3 sequence (DNA): TGTGCCAGCAGCTTAGCGAGAGGGATTCACTATGGCTACACCTTC.

The sample holds many counts of this clonotype. V gene TRBV6-1 combines with J gene TRBJ1-2; weak D call: TRBD1 (6 bases). CDR3 length: 13 amino acids. With 6 bases removed from V and 7 bases from J, the gap between germline ends came to 15 bases. Per the germline V gene, CDR1 is MNHNS and CDR2 is SASEGT. This CDR3 reads CASSYNREPGYTF. In DNA, the CDR3 is TGTGCCAGCAGCTATAACAGGGAGCCTGGCTACACCTTC.

The table lists this clonotype with a few counts. Possible read error: a much larger clone is one base away. V and J are TRBV7-2 and TRBJ2-7; 9 bases align to TRBD2. Germline V gives CDR1 SGHTA, CDR2 FQGNSA. This CDR3 comprises 14 residues. DNA for the CDR3: TGTGCCAGCAGCTTAGCAGCGGGAGGTTACGAGCGGTACTTC. Protein product: CASSLAAGGYERYF.

The chain links TRBV4-2 to TRBJ2-1; TRBD1 aligns across 8 bases. This CDR3 is built from 13 residues. Germline CDR1 and CDR2: LGHNA and YNFKEQ. V shed 4 bases and J 8 bases; nucleotides not matched to a gene: 4. Here the CDR3 reads CASSPMDRDEQFF. DNA of the CDR3: TGTGCCAGCAGCCCGATGGACAGGGATGAGCAGTTCTTC.

This clonotype was seen more than once but under ten times. The chain is built from TRBV4-3 and TRBJ2-7; D call uncertain. Germline V gene lookup returns CDR1 LGHNA and CDR2 YSLEER. This CDR3 has 14 residues. The germline V and J ends were trimmed by 4 bases and 0 bases, with 10 bases remaining between them. CDR3 sequence reads: CASSRHSSSYEQYF. The CDR3 DNA follows: TGCGCCAGCAGCCGCCATAGCAGCTCCTACGAGCAGTACTTC.

This clonotype was found a few times. V gene TRBV4-1 combines with J gene TRBJ1-5; 9 bases are shared with TRBD1. Germline V lookup: CDR1 MGHRA, CDR2 YSYEKL. Losses at the gene ends were 2 bases for V and 1 base for J; bases not matched to a gene: 6. This CDR3 region has 17 residues. The DNA for the CDR3 is TGCGCCAGCAGCCAACCACAGGGGGCGCGGAGCAATCAGCCCCAGCATTTT. Residues: CASSQPQGARSNQPQHF.

This clonotype came up many times. V usage is TRBV12-3 or TRBV12-4 and J usage is TRBJ2-2; tentative D call: TRBD1 (6 bases). V was clipped by 4 bases and J by 8 bases, with 11 bases between them. This CDR3 comprises 13 residues. This CDR3 reads CASSSGDKGELFF. The CDR3 coding sequence is TGTGCCAGCAGTTCAGGGGATAAGGGGGAGCTGTTTTTT.

This sequence joins TRBV20-1 and TRBJ2-4; D is possibly TRBD2 (5 bases). Germline V gene data show CDR1 as DFQATT and CDR2 as SNEGSKA (reference sequence). The CDR3 loop spans 15 amino acids. Trimming took off 5 bases at V and 0 bases at J, with 14 bases between the two ends. This chain's CDR3 is CSAGPPGLAKNIQYF. The CDR3, as DNA: TGCAGTGCTGGACCACCGGGGTTAGCCAAAAACATTCAGTACTTC.

At least ten counts were recorded for this clonotype. The chain is built from TRBV5-6 and TRBJ1-2, with D unresolved. The CDR3 runs 14 residues. V was cut by 4 bases and J by 3 bases, with 13 bases left in between. The germline V gene has CDR1 SGHDT and CDR2 YYEEEE. The CDR3 region is CASSISGNHYGYTF. The CDR3 nucleotides are TGTGCCAGCAGCATCAGTGGGAATCACTATGGCTACACCTTC.

This chain's CDR3 is CASSLAAGAEAFF. The CDR3 DNA is TGTGCCAGCAGCTTGGCTGCGGGGGCTGAAGCTTTCTTT. V is TRBV5-4 and J is TRBJ1-1; perhaps TRBD1 as D (5 bases). The CDR3 spans 13 residues. V shed 0 bases and J shed 6 bases, with 9 bases lying between them. Germline CDR1 SGHNT, CDR2 YYREEE (reference sequence). The full variable domain, rest sourced from reference TRBV5-4 and TRBJ1-1, is ETGVTQSPTHLIKTRGQQVTLRCSSQSGHNTVSWYQQALGQGPQFIFQYYREEENGRGNFPPRFSGLQFPNYSSELNVNALELDDSALYLCASSLAAGAEAFFGQGTRLTVV.

This clonotype showed up just a few times. The genes are TRBV7-8 and TRBJ2-7; D is uncertain. Germline CDR1 reads SGHVS; CDR2 reads FQNEAQ. The CDR3 is 12 amino acids. Trimming shortened V by 1 base and J by 5 bases, and 6 bases separated the two germline ends. This CDR3 is CASSLVGHEQYF. CDR3 sequence (DNA): TGTGCCAGCAGCTTAGTAGGACACGAGCAGTACTTC.

Remarks on this clonotype: The DNA is omitted, as the CDR3 cannot be located on it reliably, and the CDR3 follows TCRdb's listing. The V call is TRBV29-1, the J call TRBJ1-4; the table's D call, TRBD1, was not checked against the DNA. Per germline, CDR1 SQVTM and CDR2 ANQGSEA. The CDR3 numbers 13 amino acids, ends counted. This chain's CDR3 is CSVGRGTNEKLVF.

This clonotype was counted ten times or more. CDR3 amino acids: CASSVGKGVDTQYF. CDR3 nucleotides: TGTGCCAGCAGCGTAGGGAAGGGAGTAGATACGCAGTATTTT. This chain links TRBV9 with TRBJ2-3, with a tentative D call TRBD2 (5 bases). Deletions cut 0 bases from V and 5 bases from J, with 10 bases between. The CDR3 is 14 amino acids. The germline CDR1 and CDR2 sequences are SGDLS and YYNGEE.

The table lists this clonotype with a few counts. The V gene is TRBV6-1, the J gene TRBJ2-3, with TRBD2 as a possible D gene (6 bases). V lost 5 bases to trimming and J lost 2 bases, with 11 bases between them. The CDR3 runs 14 residues. Germline V gene sequence: CDR1 MNHNS, CDR2 SASEGT. The CDR3 DNA sequence: TGTGCCAGCAGTCAAGGACTATCCACAGATACGCAGTATTTT. Its protein is CASSQGLSTDTQYF.

In this sample, this clonotype turned up a few times. This chain connects TRBV9 to TRBJ1-1; D is possibly TRBD1 (5 bases). Germline V gives CDR1 SGDLS, CDR2 YYNGEE. Trimming pared 4 bases from V and 2 bases from J, leaving 18 bases between. The CDR3 loop spans 16 amino acids. DNA of the CDR3: TGTGCCAGCAGCCCCCACCCCGGGACGTCCAACACTGAAGCTTTCTTT. This codes for CASSPHPGTSNTEAFF. The full variable domain, rest sourced from reference TRBV9 and TRBJ1-1, is DSGVTQTPKHLITATGQRVTLRCSPRSGDLSVYWYQQSLDQGLQFLIQYYNGEERAKGNILERFSAQQFPDLHSELNLSSLELGDSALYFCASSPHPGTSNTEAFFGQGTRLTVV.

There are a few counts of this clonotype. This sequence joins TRBV3-1 and TRBJ2-7; D call uncertain. The CDR3 covers 13 residues. The ends were cut back, 3 bases at V and 6 bases at J, with 12 bases in the middle. Germline loops: CDR1 LGHDT, CDR2 YNNKEL (reference sequence). CDR3 region: CASSHRWTFEQYF. Written as DNA, the CDR3 is TGTGCCAGCAGCCACCGGTGGACCTTCGAGCAGTACTTC.